The 4 T cell receptor beta chains given below trace back to one sample, sequenced in a study of T cell clonality in common variable immunodeficiency. The assay was immunoSEQ multiplex PCR, and TCRdb's table has in-frame clones only and misses some. The sample contains about 52,000 clones, none of them singletons. The specimen sequenced was peripheral blood mononuclear cells. These receptors originate from a person aged 18 to 69 in good health.

In this sample, this clone turned up many times. The sequenced fragment ends 3 residues before the CDR3 boundary, so the rest is inferred from the germline J gene. V gene TRBV18 combines with J gene TRBJ2-2, with TRBD1 identical over 8 bases. CDR1 is KGHSH, CDR2 LQKENI, per germline. Germline trimming cut 2 bases from V and 1 base from J; bases unmatched to any gene: 0. This CDR3 region has 15 residues. CDR3 loop: CASSPGTGNTGELFF. The CDR3 bases that were read are TGTGCCAGCTCACCAGGGACAGGGAACACCGGGGAG.

This clone was seen at least ten times. The sequence runs out 3 residues before the end of the CDR3; the remainder is reconstructed from the germline J gene. This rearrangement joins TRBV12-3 or TRBV12-4 to TRBJ2-3, with TRBD2 identical over 7 bases. The length of the CDR3 is 14 residues. V lost 5 bases and J lost 1; bases outside the gene matches: 3. The DNA read from the CDR3 is TGTGCCAGCAGTCGGGACTACCGCACAGATACG. It is translated as CASSRDYRTDT. The entire CDR3 sequence reads CASSRDYRTDTQYF.

There are a few counts of this clone. One junction end does not reproduce the germline sequence, and a read error may be involved. The CDR3 extends 3 residues past the end of the read, so its final part is completed from the germline J gene. V is TRBV7-7 and J is TRBJ2-5; 13 bases fit TRBD2. CDR1 is SSHAT and CDR2 is FNYEAQ in the germline V gene (reference sequence). This CDR3 region has 18 residues. Incomplete CDR3 DNA: TGTGCTAGCAGCTTAGAGATGGTTGGACTAGCGGGAGAAGAGACC. It encodes CASSLEMVGLAGEET. In full, the CDR3 is CASSLEMVGLAGEETQYF. Using reference TRBV7-7 and TRBJ2-5 for the parts outside the CDR3, the full variable domain is GAGVSQSPRYKVTKRGQDVTLRCDPISSHATLYWYQQALGQGPEFLTYFNYEAQPDKSGLPSDRFSAERPEGSISTLTIQRTEQRDSAMYRCASSLEMVGLAGEETQYFGPGTRLLVL.

This clone occurred many times. Sequencing ends 3 residues short of the CDR3 end; the germline J gene provides the rest. J is TRBJ2-1 and V is TRBV30; TRBD1 is a possible D gene (5 bases). The germline V gene encodes CDR1 GTSNPN and CDR2 SVGIG (reference sequence). Trimming removed 4 bases at V and 0 bases at J, with 10 bases between. The CDR3 totals 14 residues. The CDR3 loop reads CAWKARASYNEQFF. CDR3 DNA, as far as it was read: TGTGCCTGGAAGGCCAGGGCCTCCTACAATGAG. Looking up the rest from reference TRBV30 and TRBJ2-1 gives the full variable domain: SQTIHQWPATLVQPVGSPLSLECTVEGTSNPNLYWYRQAAGRGLQLLFYSVGIGQISSEVPQNLSASRPQDRQFILSSKKLLLSDSGFYLCAWKARASYNEQFFGPGTRLTVL.